This T cell receptor beta chain was documented in a study of neoadjuvant anti-PD-1 for oral cavity cancer. Study-wide background: Most patients had three to four biweekly doses of 3 mg/kg nivolumab before resection. Whole-study findings and limits: Post-nivolumab, blood T cell clonality was significantly elevated in non-responders.

Blood cells were analyzed directly, without culture or expansion. This CDR3 is 14 amino acids long. V was pared by 2 bases and J by 5 bases, with 8 bases of the junction left unmatched. Germline CDR1 reads SQVTM; CDR2 reads ANQGSEA. TCRdb keeps only in-frame clones here, not all; method: immunoSEQ multiplex PCR. The profile shows fewer than 20,000 clones, around two thirds of them singletons. Details on this clone: The antigen is undetermined.

The TCR was taken from a person aged 40 to 85 with oral cavity squamous cell carcinoma. Sequenced here: PBMCs, sampled before nivolumab (anti-PD-1) treatment. The chain employs TRBV29-1 and TRBJ2-5, with 7 bases identical to TRBD1. The CDR3, as DNA: TGCAGCGTTGAAAGGGGGCCTAGGGCCGAGACCCAGTACTTC. Its translation is CSVERGPRAETQYF.